This TCR beta chain stems from a study of cytomegalovirus exposure and HLA in healthy donors (dated by TCRdb to 2015 to 2018). Background for the entire study: An earlier analysis of several hundred of the donors reported 250 to 300 Gb of sequence data and 117 million unique TCR beta sequences obtained from approximately 180 million T cells. An early release covering around 630 HLA-typed donors comprised 250 to 350 gigabases of sequencing data and tens of millions of unique TCR sequences. Among the roughly 390 genotyped donors, around 81% belonged to the genetic ancestry cluster associated with self-reported Caucasian donors. The study was designed to test whether signatures of past pathogen exposure could be identified by cataloging public T cell receptors. The T cell repertoires of 666 subjects were profiled by immunosequencing and related to cytomegalovirus serostatus. In addition to the first cohort of 650 to 750 subjects, a separate validation cohort of 130 or so different subjects was used. To predict cytomegalovirus infection status, the study brought together high-throughput TCR immunosequencing, statistical association of individual TCRs with disease status, and machine learning. A later analysis re-analyzed previously published TCR beta repertoires from about 600 donors and added high-resolution HLA genotyping to study TCR occurrence patterns. Rather than using new phenotypic data, the later analysis identified candidate immune exposures from TCR beta sequences and from how often those sequences occurred across donors. An earlier analysis of 587 of the donors used high-throughput TCR beta sequencing to judge whether each TCR beta V gene segment behaved as functional or pseudogenic. Donor age, sex, ethnicity and CMV serostatus were compiled alongside the repertoire data. A later genetic analysis took genome-wide SNP genotypes for 398 of the 666 donors and used that subset as a discovery cohort. All discovery cohort repertoires had been generated using a single sequencing platform. Class I and class II HLA loci were covered by the typing at four-digit resolution. The number of donors typed differed by locus, with roughly 620-630 for A, B, C, DRB1 and DQB1, roughly 550 for DQA1, nearly 610 for DPA1, and approximately 470 for DPB1. About 5 DR-DQ haplotypes were handled as single units for association and clustering, since linkage in the cohort was strong. On average, approximately 250,000 unique TCR beta nucleotide sequences were sequenced per donor among 398 genotyped donors of the cohort, with around 19% of those sequences being non-productive. Findings and caveats that apply to the study as a whole: Because counts were too low, 15 to 20 rarely observed V segments, including chromosome 9 orphons, were left out of the earlier analysis of 500 to 650 of the donors. Assigning TCR associations to individual alleles was difficult when HLA alleles, especially DR and DQ, strongly co-occurred. In a later analysis, most CMV-associated TCR beta chains were found to appear HLA-restricted, with HLA associations seemingly driven largely by CMV exposure. Only TCR beta chains were sequenced in this cohort, and the absence of alpha or paired-chain data limited detectable features. An earlier analysis of approximately 540 of the donors showed that most TCR beta V segments appeared in productive rearrangements either about 90% or about 30% of the time, which broadly matched IMGT annotations. In a later genetic analysis, fewer N-insertions in productive TCRs were reported among donors in an Asian-associated ancestry cluster than the roughly 700-donor mean. The only immune exposure information available for the cohort was CMV serostatus. In a later analysis, TCR association rates were found to vary across HLA loci, with the most associated TCRs seen for DRB1 alleles and the fewest for HLA-C alleles. In a later analysis, HLA-associated TCR beta chains showed more clonal expansion and lower generation probabilities than non-associated chains that were equally common. Sequencing depth was assumed to be roughly uniform across donors in the presence/absence analyses, though that assumption may not hold. A later genetic analysis associated a missense DCLRE1C variant with V-gene and J-gene trimming of TCR beta chains, and an independent cohort replicated the association. A cluster of highly shared sequence variants was judged likely to be a technical artifact of the sequencing pipeline. In the study, some 180 TCR beta chains were listed as associated with cytomegalovirus. Several of the top co-occurrence clusters appeared to be linked to parvovirus B19, influenza, CMV and Epstein-Barr virus, according to a later analysis. A further reported finding was that TCR beta sequences accurately predicted the HLA-A and HLA-B alleles for most subjects in the first cohort. In a later analysis, about 17,000 TCR beta sequences were associated with specific HLA alleles at a false discovery rate of 0.05. The classifier was reported to diagnose cytomegalovirus status with high specificity and sensitivity in both the original cohort and the validation cohort. Because some donors lacked HLA typing at each locus, the association tests relied only on the typed subset. Most TCR sequences were seen in very few donors, while some public TCRs were found in many individuals. The authors suggested that the approach could potentially be generalized to other disease states and immunological phenotypes. A few of the identified cytomegalovirus-associated TCR beta chains were confirmed in vitro to be specific for cytomegalovirus antigens. Linkage disequilibrium might explain the correlated functional status among segregating V segments, but an unknown experimental factor could not be excluded. Because the 87-base-pair reads could not distinguish some IMGT-functional V segments, including TRBV6-2 and TRBV6-3, those segments were excluded.

Trimming accounts for 4 bases at V and 5 bases at J, while the number of junction bases matched to no gene is 17. Including cysteine and phenylalanine, the CDR3 has 17 amino acids. Only CDR3 DNA remains: 51 bases, in frame from the first base. From the germline V gene, CDR1 is SQVTM and CDR2 is ANQGSEA. The cohort was made up of about 670 healthy bone marrow donors. All cohort members were sampled while nominally healthy, although unrecorded immune exposures were likely present. The donor tested CMV seronegative and was one of the 352 seronegative cohort members. Every donor gave a peripheral blood sample, and the peripheral blood mononuclear cells from that sample were used for TCR beta sequencing. Genomic DNA was extracted from the blood cell samples with the Qiagen DNeasy Blood Extraction Kit. Library construction relied on the immunoSEQ multiplex PCR assay. For the multiplex PCR, a mixture combining 60 forward primers for TCR Vbeta segments and 13 reverse primers for TCR Jbeta segments was used. Amplification of the CDR3 region of rearranged TCR beta genes was performed with a multiplex PCR assay on genomic DNA. Amplified TCR beta libraries were sequenced as 87-base-pair reads on the Illumina HiSeq System. The study's processing was this. A later analysis counted about 80 million unique TCR beta chains across the 600 to 850 repertoires, and roughly 9.9 million of these chains were shared by at least two donors. A nearest-neighbor algorithm error-corrected the raw reads and collapsed the reads into unique sequences, merging closely related sequences to remove PCR and sequencing errors. CDR3 sequences were aligned to IMGT reference sequences to assign V, D and J gene segments. Each retained sequence needed at least a six-nucleotide match to both a V gene segment and a J gene segment. A rearrangement counted as productive if the CDR3 had no stop codons and remained in frame with V and J, and every other rearrangement counted as non-productive. Following IMGT convention, CDR3 was defined as the stretch from the second conserved V-encoded cysteine to the conserved J-encoded phenylalanine. The earlier analysis of about 590 of the donors excluded sequences that lacked an unambiguous match to a single V gene segment. An earlier analysis of 450 to 650 of the donors called V segments functional above 56.7% productive rearrangements and segregating when the between-donor standard deviation exceeded 5%. To diagnose cytomegalovirus status from the catalog of TCR beta chain sequences, a statistical classification framework was built. In a later analysis, V and J genes were assigned by comparing TCR nucleotide sequences against IMGT/GENE-DB human TR gene sequences. The TCRdist pipeline was used in a later analysis to assign CDR3 sequences and most-parsimonious VDJ recombination scenarios. In a later analysis, every TCR beta chain was defined by the combination of its CDR3 amino acid sequence and its V-gene family, and reads without a unique V-gene family were dropped. A later analysis removed 450 to 600 highly shared, low-generation-probability nucleotide sequences to deal with suspected cross-contamination and a sequencing artifact. A later analysis calculated a clonal expansion index for each public chain from normalized within-repertoire ranks of inferred template counts. In a later analysis, generation probabilities were computed with a VDJ recombination model fitted to out-of-frame rearrangements, and the resulting probabilities were checked against IGoR. In a later analysis, hypergeometric tests were used to score TCR-TCR, TCR-HLA and TCR-CMV co-occurrence, with a repertoire-size bias correction applied to TCR pairs. A later analysis estimated false discovery rates by permuting HLA or CMV assignments 20 times. A later analysis grouped co-occurring TCRs with DBSCAN, adding TCRdist sequence similarity when clustering within HLA-allele-positive subsets. For co-occurrence clustering, repertoires with fewer than 30,000 or more than 120,000 public chains were excluded, along with 5 or 6 repertoires with anomalous nucleotide sharing. This immuneACCESS table, as held by TCRdb, lists in-frame sequences with V and J called but not all clones. Of the missing ones, under half trace to an unresolved V gene in checked studies; the others have no known cause. The V and J calls and the clone size are those of that table, but D and trimming were determined from the DNA. The sample records approximately 210,000 clones, about four fifths of which are singletons. In total, the top ten clones hold around 0.99% of the sample.

This clone has only a few counts. Its antigen is not yet known. Base quality data are lacking; no much larger clone is found one base away. Sequencing was performed on PBMCs. This sequence was found in a woman between 40 and 55 years old in good health and CMV-seronegative. The chain employs TRBV29-1 and TRBJ2-1, and TRBD2 matches 7 of the central bases. Here is the DNA: TGCAGCGTTGTAGTTACGGCGACTAGCCGTGGCAACAATGAGCAGTTCTTC. Translation gives CSVVVTATSRGNNEQFF.